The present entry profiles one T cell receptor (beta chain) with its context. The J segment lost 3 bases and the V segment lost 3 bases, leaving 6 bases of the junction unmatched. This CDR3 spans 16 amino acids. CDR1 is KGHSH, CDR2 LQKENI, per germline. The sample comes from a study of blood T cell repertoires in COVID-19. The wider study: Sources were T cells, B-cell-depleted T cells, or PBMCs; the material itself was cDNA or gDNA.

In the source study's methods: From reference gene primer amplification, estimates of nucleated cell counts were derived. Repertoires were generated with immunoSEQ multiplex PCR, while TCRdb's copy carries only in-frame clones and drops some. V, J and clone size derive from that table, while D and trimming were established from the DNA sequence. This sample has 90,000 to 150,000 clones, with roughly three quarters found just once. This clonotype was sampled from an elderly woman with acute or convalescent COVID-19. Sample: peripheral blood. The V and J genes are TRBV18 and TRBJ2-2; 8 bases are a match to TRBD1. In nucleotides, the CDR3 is TGTGCCAGCTCACCTAGGACAGGGCCGGACACCGGGGAGCTGTTTTTT. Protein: CASSPRTGPDTGELFF.